The text below deals with one TCR beta chain. Antigen unknown. The data are from a study of T-cell memory formation after mild COVID-19. Looking at the study overall: Most TCR clusters belonged to a single donor. The study's findings and limits: CD4+ bias marked clones expanding day 15 to 37, unlike balanced contracting clones. Proof of SARS-CoV-2 specificity was absent for the second-wave clones that crested on day 37. The appearance of some responding clones in pre-infection memory suggested that cross-reactive memory joined.

MiXCR was run by TCRdb on the 5' RACE reads, yielding one entry per CDR3 protein. The table lists fewer than 350,000 distinct CDR3 sequences, more than 15% of them singletons. This CDR3 has 13 residues. CDR1 SGHDN and CDR2 FVKESK come from the germline V gene. V lost 0 bases, J lost 1 base, and 3 bases lay in between. Material for sequencing was PBMCs or a T cell subset sorted from them (not recorded which). V and J are TRBV14 and TRBJ1-2; unclear D gene. This clonotype was sampled from a man between 18 and 35 years old who had mild COVID-19 (a few samples of this study predate the infection). Cell type and time point are not known. The CDR3 DNA sequence: TGTGCCAGCAGCCAAGAGGTTAACTATGGCTACACCTTC. It is translated as CASSQEVNYGYTF.